Listed here are 25 T cell receptor beta chains from one sample, sequenced in a study of identical twins (dated by TCRdb to the mid-2010s). The library was generated by 5' RACE. The run used an Illumina HiSeq 2000. TCRdb took the public reads, trimmed them with fastp at Q25, ran MiXCR for clone calling and kept in-frame beta chains. When rows share a CDR3 protein, they turn into one entry using the most common DNA and genes. For this sample there are a few hundred thousand distinct CDR3 sequences; around an eighth appear just once. The ten biggest clones cover approximately 0.98% of the sample. These data were also reused for a study on yellow fever vaccine responses in identical twins.

Sequenced material: CD4+ T cells sorted from blood. Source of these receptors: a young woman in good health.

The chain carries TRBV6-2 or TRBV6-3 and TRBJ2-1, with 11 positions matching TRBD1. V lost 7 bases, J lost 8 bases, and 10 bases stayed unmatched. Germline CDR1 reads MNHEY; CDR2 reads SVGEGT. There are 15 residues in the CDR3. The CDR3 loop is CASTKRTGGSHEQFF. Written as DNA, the CDR3 is TGTGCCAGCACGAAGAGGACAGGGGGCTCCCATGAGCAGTTCTTC.

Many counts were recorded for this clonotype. This chain joins TRBV7-8 and TRBJ1-3; no definite D call. Trimming pared 5 bases from V and 0 bases from J, leaving 26 bases between. The CDR3 length is 20 residues. Germline CDR1 reads SGHVS; CDR2 reads FQNEAQ. CDR3 sequence reads: CASSLTSRQLILSSGNTIYF. The CDR3 coding sequence is TGTGCCAGCAGCCTTACTAGTCGCCAGCTTATTCTGAGCTCTGGAAACACCATATATTTT.

This clonotype occurred a few times. The chain recombines TRBV6-1 with TRBJ2-7; D not certain. V lost 7 bases and J 4 bases, leaving 8 bases between the germline ends. This CDR3 comprises 11 residues. The germline V gene encodes CDR1 MNHNS and CDR2 SASEGT. The CDR3, as DNA: TGTGCCAGCACCAACGGTTACGAGCAGTACTTC. Translated, it gives CASTNGYEQYF.

The sample holds a few counts of this clonotype. The chain uses TRBV7-2 and TRBJ2-7; 10 bases match TRBD2. The V gene end was trimmed by 5 bases and the J gene end by 2 bases; junction bases not matched to a gene: 6. Germline CDR1 is SGHTA and CDR2 is FQGNSA. This CDR3 has 15 residues. For the CDR3, the DNA is TGTGCCAGCAGCGCGTGGACTAGCGGTACCTACGAGCAGTACTTC. This gives the protein CASSAWTSGTYEQYF.

The chain is built from TRBV7-2 and TRBJ2-7, with D tentatively TRBD1 or TRBD2 (5 bases each). In germline, CDR1 is SGHTA, CDR2 FQGNSA. The length of the CDR3 is 15 residues. V was clipped by 5 bases and J by 3 bases, with 17 bases between them. CDR3 region: CASSLSAGTSYEQYF. In nucleotides, the CDR3 is TGTGCCAGCAGCCTAAGCGCCGGGACGAGCTACGAGCAGTACTTC.

In its sample, this clonotype was seen a few times. This chain joins TRBV28 and TRBJ2-7; perhaps TRBD2 as D (5 bases). Trimming shortened V by 5 bases and J by 5 bases, and 13 bases separated the two germline ends. The V gene's germline CDR1 is MDHEN and CDR2 SYDVKM. The CDR3 runs 13 residues. The CDR3: CASSTTAGNEQYF. DNA for the CDR3: TGTGCCAGCAGTACGACCGCCGGGAACGAGCAGTACTTC.

Concerning this clonotype: No DNA is shown, since the ends of the CDR3 on it are uncertain; the CDR3 is the one TCRdb lists. The gene calls are TRBV23-1 and TRBJ2-2. TRBV23-1 is labeled an ORF, and its function is uncertain. The CDR3 contains 15 residues when both ends are counted. The CDR3 reads CASSQYMNGRGAVFF.

The sample holds a few counts of this clonotype. CDR3 sequence reads: CATSDNRGAVLDTQYF. DNA of the CDR3: TGTGCCACCAGTGATAACCGGGGGGCCGTGCTGGATACGCAGTATTTT. The chain employs TRBV24-1 and TRBJ2-3; a possible D gene is TRBD2 (7 bases). CDR1 and CDR2 from the germline V gene are KGHDR and SFDVKD. V gave up 3 bases and J gave up 6 bases, with 18 bases separating them. The CDR3 runs to 16 residues.

This clonotype was seen only a few times. The CDR3 sequence: CASISLAGVGYEQYF. In nucleotides, the CDR3 is TGTGCCAGCATCTCACTAGCGGGAGTCGGATACGAGCAGTACTTC. This chain uses TRBV6-1 with TRBJ2-7, with 11 bases matching TRBD2. The germline V gene has CDR1 MNHNS and CDR2 SASEGT. V was pared by 7 bases and J by 4 bases, with 9 bases of the junction left unmatched. The CDR3 contains 15 residues.

The chain couples TRBV24-1 to TRBJ2-3; D perhaps matches TRBD1 (5 bases). The V and J ends lost 9 bases and 6 bases respectively, with 9 bases between them. Germline lookup yields CDR1 KGHDR and CDR2 SFDVKD. This CDR3 is built from 11 residues. CDR3 sequence (DNA): TGTGCCACCCAGGGCGCGGATACGCAGTATTTT. This translates into CATQGADTQYF.

The V gene is TRBV27, the J gene TRBJ1-5, with 7 bases lining up with TRBD1. Losses at the gene ends were 8 bases for V and 4 bases for J; bases not matched to a gene: 8. This CDR3 comprises 14 residues. Germline values: CDR1 MNHEY, CDR2 SMNVEV (reference sequence). The CDR3, as DNA: TGTGCCAGCGGAATACAGGGGACTAATCAGCCCCAGCATTTT. Residues: CASGIQGTNQPQHF.

This chain links TRBV7-9 with TRBJ2-2; TRBD1 agrees at 7 bases. Germline V gene lookup returns CDR1 SEHNR and CDR2 FQNEAQ (reference sequence). The CDR3 runs 13 residues. Trimming removed 8 bases from V and 2 bases from J; junction bases left unmatched: 2. DNA of the CDR3: TGTGCCAGCGGGACAGATAACACCGGGGAGCTGTTTTTT. This gives the protein CASGTDNTGELFF.

Many counts were recorded for this clonotype. The rearrangement joins TRBV11-2 to TRBJ1-1; the match to TRBD1 covers 9 bases. Germline V gene data show CDR1 as SGHAT and CDR2 as FQNNGV. The CDR3 extends over 16 amino acids. The junction had 7 bases not matched to a gene; V was cut back by 5 bases and J by 0 bases. CDR3 amino acids: CASSPIGTGMNTEAFF. The CDR3 DNA follows: TGTGCCAGCAGCCCGATAGGGACAGGGATGAACACTGAAGCTTTCTTT.

The chain employs TRBV5-1 and TRBJ1-1; TRBD1 aligns across 9 bases. The CDR3 covers 14 residues. CDR1 is SGHRS, CDR2 YFSETQ, per germline. Germline trimming cut 4 bases from V and 3 bases from J; bases unmatched to any gene: 4. The CDR3 loop is CASSGGQGYTEAFF. The CDR3 region has the DNA TGCGCCAGCAGCGGGGGACAGGGTTACACTGAAGCTTTCTTT.

This clonotype turned up a few times. The genes are TRBV27 and TRBJ1-5; 11 bases are a match to TRBD1. CDR3 length: 17 residues. Germline trimming cut 3 bases from V and 4 bases from J; bases unmatched to any gene: 8. The germline gives CDR1 MNHEY, CDR2 SMNVEV (reference sequence). CDR3 nucleotides: TGTGCCAGCAGTTTGAGTCGCGGGACAGGGGGTAATCAGCCCCAGCATTTT. Its protein product is CASSLSRGTGGNQPQHF.

This clonotype has only a few counts. J is TRBJ1-3 and V is TRBV6-5; a weak D match, TRBD1 (6 bases). CDR1 MNHEY and CDR2 SVGAGI come from the germline V gene. V gave up 4 bases and J gave up 3 bases, with 16 bases separating them. This CDR3 is built from 16 residues. This CDR3 is CASSSSEGGIGNTIYF. In DNA, the CDR3 is TGTGCCAGCAGTTCGTCGGAGGGGGGCATTGGAAACACCATATATTTT.

This clonotype was counted many times. The chain joins TRBV24-1 to TRBJ1-4; D possibly corresponds to TRBD1 (6 bases). Trimming took off 4 bases at V and 3 bases at J, with 11 bases between the two ends. The CDR3 runs to 15 residues. Germline assignment: CDR1 KGHDR and CDR2 SFDVKD. The chain's CDR3 is CATSDPGTSNEKLFF. Here the CDR3 DNA reads TGTGCCACCAGTGACCCCGGGACATCTAATGAAAAACTGTTTTTT.

Only a few counts were recorded for this clonotype. The V gene is TRBV4-3, the J gene TRBJ2-7; perhaps TRBD2 as D (6 bases). The CDR3 is 13 residues long. The V and J ends lost 1 base and 3 bases respectively, with 7 bases between them. Germline V gene lookup returns CDR1 LGHNA and CDR2 YSLEER. The CDR3 sequence: CASSQARDYEQYF. CDR3 DNA sequence: TGCGCCAGCAGCCAAGCGCGGGACTACGAGCAGTACTTC.

This clonotype was counted a few times. V is TRBV7-9 and J is TRBJ2-5; TRBD2 matches at 7 bases. The germline V gene has CDR1 SEHNR and CDR2 FQNEAQ (reference sequence). CDR3 length: 14 amino acids. The trim removed 5 bases at V and 4 bases at J, leaving 7 bases unmatched. The CDR3 is CASSRLAGPETQYF. CDR3 coding DNA: TGTGCCAGCAGCAGACTAGCCGGTCCAGAGACCCAGTACTTC.

The rearrangement uses TRBV19 and TRBJ2-2; D not resolved. The CDR3 totals 16 residues. CDR1 and CDR2 (germline): LNHDA, SQIVND (reference sequence). V gave up 2 bases and J gave up 0 bases, with 10 bases separating them. Here the CDR3 reads CASSISGPANTGELFF. The CDR3 nucleotides are TGTGCCAGTAGTATATCGGGCCCCGCGAACACCGGGGAGCTGTTTTTT.

This clonotype was found a few times. V usage is TRBV2 and J usage is TRBJ2-1; TRBD2 aligns across 8 bases. The CDR3 has 14 residues. V was clipped by 5 bases and J by 7 bases; unmatched bases: 7. Germline V CDR1 and CDR2: SNHLY, FYNNEI. The CDR3, as DNA: TGTGCCAGCAGTTCGGGGGGGGCCGGAAATGAGCAGTTCTTC. This sequence encodes CASSSGGAGNEQFF.

There are a few counts of this clonotype. The V call is TRBV7-8, the J call TRBJ2-2, with TRBD2 matching 10 bases. Germline V lookup: CDR1 SGHVS, CDR2 FQNEAQ. With V trimmed by 0 bases and J by 2 bases, 6 bases remained unmatched. The CDR3 totals 18 residues. The DNA of the CDR3 is TGTGCCAGCAGCTTAGCCCTAGCGGGAGTGCGTAACACCGGGGAGCTGTTTTTT. Protein product: CASSLALAGVRNTGELFF.

V and J are TRBV20-1 and TRBJ2-1; TRBD2 aligns across 14 bases. The CDR3 is 17 amino acids. CDR1 is DFQATT, CDR2 SNEGSKA, per germline (reference sequence). V shed 5 bases, J shed 2 bases, and the junction held 8 bases outside the gene matches. In DNA form, the CDR3 reads TGCAGTGCTTCGACTAGCGGGGGGGGAGTCGCCTACAATGAGCAGTTCTTC. Translating gives CSASTSGGGVAYNEQFF.

The V call is TRBV11-2, the J call TRBJ2-1, with 13 positions matching TRBD2. Trimming took 4 bases from V and 7 from J; bases not matched to a gene: 1. Germline V gene data show CDR1 as SGHAT and CDR2 as FQNNGV. The CDR3 totals 14 residues. CDR3 loop: CASSWGLAGNEQFF. As DNA, the CDR3 is TGTGCCAGCAGCTGGGGACTAGCGGGGAATGAGCAGTTCTTC.

This clonotype has more than one count but fewer than ten. This chain links TRBV27 with TRBJ1-6; D is unresolved. There are 14 residues in the CDR3. The germline V gene has CDR1 MNHEY and CDR2 SMNVEV (reference sequence). V dropped 3 bases and J dropped 10 bases, with 13 bases sitting between them. This CDR3 reads CASSFKRIRSPLHF. Written as DNA, the CDR3 is TGTGCCAGCAGTTTTAAACGGATTCGGTCACCCCTCCACTTT.